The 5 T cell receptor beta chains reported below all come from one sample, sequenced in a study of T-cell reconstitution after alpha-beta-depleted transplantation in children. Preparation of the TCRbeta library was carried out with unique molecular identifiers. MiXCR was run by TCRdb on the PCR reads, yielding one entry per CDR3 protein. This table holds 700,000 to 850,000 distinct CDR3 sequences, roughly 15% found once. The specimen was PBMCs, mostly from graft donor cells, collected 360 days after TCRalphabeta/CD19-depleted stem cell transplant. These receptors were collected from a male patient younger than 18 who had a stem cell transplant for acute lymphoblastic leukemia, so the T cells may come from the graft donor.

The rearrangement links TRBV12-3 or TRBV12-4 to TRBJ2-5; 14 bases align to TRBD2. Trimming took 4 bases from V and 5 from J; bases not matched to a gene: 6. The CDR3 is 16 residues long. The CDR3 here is CASSWGGLAGGETQYF. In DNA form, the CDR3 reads TGTGCCAGCAGTTGGGGAGGACTAGCGGGAGGCGAGACCCAGTACTTC.

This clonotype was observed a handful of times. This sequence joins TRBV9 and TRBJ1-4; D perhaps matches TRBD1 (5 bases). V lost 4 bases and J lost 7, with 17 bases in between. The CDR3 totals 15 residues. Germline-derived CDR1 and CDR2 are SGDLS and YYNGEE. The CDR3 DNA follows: TGTGCCAGCAGCCTTGGGGGGGGATCCCTTGAAAAACTGTTTTTT. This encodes CASSLGGGSLEKLFF. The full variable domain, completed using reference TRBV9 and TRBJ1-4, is DSGVTQTPKHLITATGQRVTLRCSPRSGDLSVYWYQQSLDQGLQFLIQYYNGEERAKGNILERFSAQQFPDLHSELNLSSLELGDSALYFCASSLGGGSLEKLFFGSGTQLSVL.

The CDR3 bases are TGTGCCAGCAGCCCAGGGCTAGCGGGAGGGAGGGCCTACAATGAGCAGTTCTTC. Amino acids: CASSPGLAGGRAYNEQFF. The gene calls are TRBV7-7 and TRBJ2-1, with 12 bases aligning to TRBD2. Per the germline V gene, CDR1 is SSHAT and CDR2 is FNYEAQ (reference sequence). The CDR3 consists of 18 residues. V dropped 5 bases and J dropped 2; count of bases not matched to a gene: 10.

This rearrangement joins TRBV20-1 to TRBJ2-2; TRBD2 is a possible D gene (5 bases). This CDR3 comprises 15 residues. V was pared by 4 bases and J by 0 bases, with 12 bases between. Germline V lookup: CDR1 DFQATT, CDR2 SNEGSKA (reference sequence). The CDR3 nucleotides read TGCAGTGCTATTAGTGGGAGCCCGAACACCGGGGAGCTGTTTTTT. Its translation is CSAISGSPNTGELFF.

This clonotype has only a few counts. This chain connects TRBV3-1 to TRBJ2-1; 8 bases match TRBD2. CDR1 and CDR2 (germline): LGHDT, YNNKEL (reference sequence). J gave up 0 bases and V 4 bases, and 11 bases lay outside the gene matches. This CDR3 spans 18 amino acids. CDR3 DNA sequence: TGTGCCAGCAGCCCCGCGTTACCCCTAGCGGGCTCCTACAATGAGCAGTTCTTC. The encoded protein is CASSPALPLAGSYNEQFF.